This is a list of T cell receptor beta chains from one sample in a study of blood T cell repertoires in COVID-19. Here immunoSEQ multiplex PCR was the method, and the copy in TCRdb shows in-frame clones only, minus some. The sample includes approximately 130,000 clones, around 83% of them seen just once. The material sequenced was peripheral blood. Source of these receptors: a man between 35 and 55 years old with active or convalescent COVID-19. CDR3s include the opening cysteine and the closing phenylalanine or tryptophan. The order of the fields is CDR3 protein, CDR3 DNA, V gene, clone size, D gene, J gene. D genes are given only for firm matches. Expanded clones get a size class; other rows say once, few or many, or leave the size out.

cdr3_aa: CASSRGARVDSGANVLTF; cdr3_nt: TGTGCCAGCAGCCGGGGGGCGAGGGTAGATTCTGGGGCCAACGTCCTGACTTTC; v_call: TRBV7-8; clone_size: .; d_call: .; j_call: TRBJ2-6
cdr3_aa: CASRDRATDTQYF; cdr3_nt: TGTGCCAGCAGGGACAGGGCAACAGATACGCAGTATTTT; v_call: TRBV6-5; clone_size: .; d_call: TRBD1; j_call: TRBJ2-3
cdr3_aa: CASSSRLTGMDTQYF; cdr3_nt: TGTGCCAGCAGCTCCCGATTGACAGGGATGGATACGCAGTATTTT; v_call: TRBV7-7; clone_size: .; d_call: TRBD1; j_call: TRBJ2-3
cdr3_aa: CASSLRQQLQETQYF; cdr3_nt: TGTGCTAGCAGCTTACGACAGCAATTGCAAGAGACCCAGTACTTC; v_call: TRBV7-7; clone_size: .; d_call: .; j_call: TRBJ2-5
cdr3_aa: CSVAWPPNTGELFF; cdr3_nt: TGCAGCGTTGCATGGCCACCGAACACCGGGGAGCTGTTTTTT; v_call: TRBV29-1; clone_size: .; d_call: .; j_call: TRBJ2-2
cdr3_aa: CASSQEDRGYGYTF; cdr3_nt: TGTGCCAGCAGCCAAGAGGACAGGGGGTATGGCTACACCTTC; v_call: TRBV14; clone_size: .; d_call: TRBD1; j_call: TRBJ1-2
cdr3_aa: CASTGPGDYGYTF; cdr3_nt: TGTGCCAGCACCGGGCCCGGGGACTATGGCTACACCTTC; v_call: TRBV7-2; clone_size: .; d_call: .; j_call: TRBJ1-2
cdr3_aa: CASSTAGTGGAGELFF; cdr3_nt: TGCGCCAGCAGCACCGCCGGGACAGGGGGAGCCGGGGAGCTGTTTTTT; v_call: TRBV5-1; clone_size: .; d_call: TRBD1; j_call: TRBJ2-2
cdr3_aa: CASSDSMFGGNTGELFF; cdr3_nt: TGTGCCAGCAGTGACTCGATGTTCGGGGGGAACACCGGGGAGCTGTTTTTT; v_call: TRBV6-4; clone_size: few; d_call: .; j_call: TRBJ2-2
cdr3_aa: CASSPGGSNEQFF; cdr3_nt: TGTGCCAGCAGCCCAGGAGGGAGCAATGAGCAGTTCTTC; v_call: TRBV7-3; clone_size: .; d_call: .; j_call: TRBJ2-1
cdr3_aa: CASSLVSGGVYNEQFF; cdr3_nt: TGTGCCAGCAGCTTAGTTAGCGGGGGGGTATACAATGAGCAGTTCTTC; v_call: TRBV7-2; clone_size: .; d_call: TRBD2; j_call: TRBJ2-1
cdr3_aa: CASSPPGTSGGSEQYF; cdr3_nt: TGTGCCAGCAGCCCTCCCGGGACTAGCGGGGGGAGCGAGCAGTACTTC; v_call: TRBV4-2; clone_size: .; d_call: TRBD2; j_call: TRBJ2-7
cdr3_aa: CASSKDPGGGVTF; cdr3_nt: TGTGCCAGCAGCAAAGATCCGGGAGGTGGAGTCACCTTC; v_call: TRBV21-1; clone_size: .; d_call: .; j_call: TRBJ1-2
cdr3_aa: CASSHQQGSNQPQHF; cdr3_nt: TGCGCCAGCAGCCACCAACAGGGTAGCAATCAGCCCCAGCATTTT; v_call: TRBV4-3; clone_size: .; d_call: .; j_call: TRBJ1-5
cdr3_aa: CAINEGARGANVLTF; cdr3_nt: TGTGCCATTAACGAGGGGGCGAGGGGGGCCAACGTCCTGACTTTC; v_call: TRBV10-3; clone_size: .; d_call: TRBD1; j_call: TRBJ2-6
cdr3_aa: CASSSRTGGFIEQYF; cdr3_nt: TGTGCCAGCAGCTCCCGGACAGGGGGTTTTATCGAGCAGTACTTC; v_call: TRBV7-9; clone_size: .; d_call: TRBD1; j_call: TRBJ2-7
cdr3_aa: CATSDTSAPGDEQFF; cdr3_nt: TGTGCCACCAGTGATACTAGCGCCCCTGGGGATGAGCAGTTCTTC; v_call: TRBV24-1; clone_size: .; d_call: TRBD2; j_call: TRBJ2-1
cdr3_aa: CASYEGEDSGNTIYF; cdr3_nt: TGTGCCAGCTACGAGGGCGAAGACTCTGGAAACACCATATATTTT; v_call: TRBV24-1; clone_size: .; d_call: .; j_call: TRBJ1-3
cdr3_aa: CANSESGLAGFQYF; cdr3_nt: TGTGCCAATAGCGAGAGCGGACTAGCGGGGTTTCAGTACTTC; v_call: TRBV19; clone_size: .; d_call: TRBD2; j_call: TRBJ2-4
cdr3_aa: CASSFPQGKDEKLFF; cdr3_nt: TGTGCCAGCAGCTTCCCTCAGGGGAAGGATGAAAAACTGTTTTTT; v_call: TRBV5-6; clone_size: .; d_call: .; j_call: TRBJ1-4
cdr3_aa: CASSLSGGYEQYF; cdr3_nt: TGTGCCAGCAGCTTATCAGGGGGCTACGAGCAGTACTTC; v_call: TRBV7-2; clone_size: .; d_call: TRBD1; j_call: TRBJ2-7
cdr3_aa: CASSAGTGGTGQPQHF; cdr3_nt: TGTGCCAGCAGTGCCGGGACAGGGGGCACGGGTCAGCCCCAGCATTTT; v_call: TRBV6-1; clone_size: .; d_call: TRBD1; j_call: TRBJ1-5
cdr3_aa: CASSNRDSRTGELFF; cdr3_nt: TGTGCCAGCAGCAACCGGGACAGTCGCACCGGGGAGCTGTTTTTT; v_call: TRBV7-6; clone_size: .; d_call: TRBD1; j_call: TRBJ2-2
cdr3_aa: CASSQAGTDYGYTF; cdr3_nt: TGCGCCAGCAGCCAGGCAGGGACAGACTATGGCTACACCTTC; v_call: TRBV4-1; clone_size: .; d_call: TRBD1; j_call: TRBJ1-2
cdr3_aa: CASSDKTQYF; cdr3_nt: TGTGCCAGCAGTGACAAGACCCAGTACTTC; v_call: TRBV2; clone_size: few; d_call: .; j_call: TRBJ2-5
cdr3_aa: CSALLAGQETQYF; cdr3_nt: TGCAGCGCTCTTCTAGCGGGACAAGAGACCCAGTACTTC; v_call: TRBV29-1; clone_size: .; d_call: TRBD2; j_call: TRBJ2-5
cdr3_aa: CASSPRGSSYEQYF; cdr3_nt: TGTGCCAGCAGCCCCCGGGGGTCCTCCTACGAGCAGTACTTC; v_call: TRBV7-9; clone_size: .; d_call: .; j_call: TRBJ2-7
cdr3_aa: CASSSGATDTQYF; cdr3_nt: TGTGCCAGCAGTAGCGGGGCAACAGATACGCAGTATTTT; v_call: TRBV11-3; clone_size: once; d_call: TRBD2; j_call: TRBJ2-3
cdr3_aa: CASSKPGQGITEAFF; cdr3_nt: TGTGCCAGCAGTAAGCCGGGACAGGGAATCACTGAAGCTTTCTTT; v_call: TRBV6-5; clone_size: .; d_call: TRBD1; j_call: TRBJ1-1
cdr3_aa: CASSAGSWETQYF; cdr3_nt: TGTGCCAGCAGCGCGGGTTCCTGGGAGACCCAGTACTTC; v_call: TRBV9; clone_size: once; d_call: .; j_call: TRBJ2-5
cdr3_aa: CASSRTGANTGELFF; cdr3_nt: TGTGCCAGCAGCAGGACAGGTGCGAACACCGGGGAGCTGTTTTTT; v_call: TRBV7-9; clone_size: few; d_call: TRBD1; j_call: TRBJ2-2
cdr3_aa: CASSLGSGAPYGYTF; cdr3_nt: TGTGCCAGCAGCTTAGGGTCAGGGGCCCCATATGGCTACACCTTC; v_call: TRBV11-2; clone_size: once; d_call: .; j_call: TRBJ1-2
cdr3_aa: CASSNQRQVPGELFF; cdr3_nt: TGTGCCAGCAGCAACCAGAGACAGGTTCCCGGGGAGCTGTTTTTT; v_call: TRBV13; clone_size: .; d_call: .; j_call: TRBJ2-2
cdr3_aa: CAWSVGGGPTDTQYF; cdr3_nt: TGTGCCTGGAGTGTTGGCGGGGGGCCCACAGATACGCAGTATTTT; v_call: TRBV30; clone_size: .; d_call: TRBD2; j_call: TRBJ2-3
cdr3_aa: CASSYDRATGELFF; cdr3_nt: TGTGCCAGCAGCTATGACAGGGCCACCGGGGAGCTGTTTTTT; v_call: TRBV6-5; clone_size: .; d_call: TRBD1; j_call: TRBJ2-2
cdr3_aa: CASSVPSGGTATDTQYF; cdr3_nt: TGTGCCAGCAGTGTGCCGAGTGGGGGGACAGCCACAGATACGCAGTATTTT; v_call: TRBV6-1; clone_size: .; d_call: .; j_call: TRBJ2-3
cdr3_aa: CASSFFQRGTTDTQYF; cdr3_nt: TGCGCCAGCAGCTTTTTCCAGCGGGGGACCACAGATACGCAGTATTTT; v_call: TRBV5-1; clone_size: .; d_call: TRBD2; j_call: TRBJ2-3
cdr3_aa: CASSAPGLAEETQYF; cdr3_nt: TGTGCCAGCAGCGCCCCGGGACTAGCGGAAGAGACCCAGTACTTC; v_call: TRBV6-2/TRBV6-3; clone_size: .; d_call: TRBD2; j_call: TRBJ2-5
cdr3_aa: CASSIQYRPSNQPQHF; cdr3_nt: TGTGCCAGTAGTATTCAGTACAGACCTAGCAATCAGCCCCAGCATTTT; v_call: TRBV19; clone_size: .; d_call: .; j_call: TRBJ1-5
cdr3_aa: CASSQEGGSPLHF; cdr3_nt: TGCGCCAGCAGCCAAGAGGGAGGGTCACCCCTCCACTTT; v_call: TRBV4-1; clone_size: few; d_call: .; j_call: TRBJ1-6